The rows below give T cell receptor beta chains drawn from one sample of a study of vaccination and CD4 T cells after COVID-19. TCRdb reprocessed the PCR reads with MiXCR, giving one entry per CDR3 protein. This table has several thousand distinct CDR3 sequences, 24% appearing once. These TCRs' antigens remain unknown. Sequenced: CD4+ T cells from blood, cultured in vitro. The receptors shown here come from a human donor in good health. Both conserved end residues are part of each CDR3. A D gene is named only where the DNA matches it firmly. The size field is filled for only some rows; it gives once, few, many or a size class.

clone size: NA
D gene: TRBD1
J gene: TRBJ1-6
V gene: TRBV7-9
CDR3 protein: CASSPTWTGKENSPLHF
CDR3 DNA: TGTGCCAGCAGCCCTACGTGGACAGGGAAAGAAAATTCACCCCTCCACTTT

clone size: NA
D gene: TRBD1
J gene: TRBJ1-6
V gene: TRBV11-1
CDR3 protein: CASSFSGTGPSPLHF
CDR3 DNA: TGTGCCAGCAGCTTCTCCGGGACAGGACCATCACCCCTCCACTTT

clone size: NA
D gene: NA
J gene: TRBJ1-5
V gene: TRBV20-1
CDR3 protein: CSAPLRGDQPQHF
CDR3 DNA: TGCAGTGCGCCTCTAAGGGGAGATCAGCCCCAGCATTTT

clone size: NA
D gene: NA
J gene: TRBJ2-1
V gene: TRBV12-3/TRBV12-4
CDR3 protein: CASSLASISNEQFF
CDR3 DNA: TGTGCCAGCAGTTTAGCCAGCATAAGCAATGAGCAGTTCTTC

clone size: NA
D gene: NA
J gene: TRBJ2-1
V gene: TRBV18
CDR3 protein: CASSPRPGLDNEQFF
CDR3 DNA: TGTGCCAGCTCACCACGGCCGGGACTGGACAATGAGCAGTTCTTC

clone size: NA
D gene: TRBD2
J gene: TRBJ2-3
V gene: TRBV18
CDR3 protein: CASSPAGRAADTQYF
CDR3 DNA: TGTGCCAGCTCACCAGCGGGGAGGGCCGCAGATACGCAGTATTTT

clone size: few
D gene: NA
J gene: TRBJ1-1
V gene: TRBV12-5
CDR3 protein: CASGLVPGGNTEAFF
CDR3 DNA: TGTGCTAGTGGTTTGGTACCGGGGGGGAACACTGAAGCTTTCTTT

clone size: once
D gene: NA
J gene: TRBJ1-6
V gene: TRBV9
CDR3 protein: CASSVDPDKKSSPLHF
CDR3 DNA: TGTGCCAGCAGCGTAGACCCGGACAAAAAGTCCTCACCCCTCCACTTT

clone size: few
D gene: TRBD2
J gene: TRBJ2-3
V gene: TRBV7-3
CDR3 protein: CASSLMGLAGGRRTDTQYF
CDR3 DNA: TGTGCCAGCAGCTTAATGGGCCTAGCGGGGGGGCGGCGCACAGATACGCAGTATTTT

clone size: few
D gene: NA
J gene: TRBJ1-5
V gene: TRBV6-1
CDR3 protein: CASQPGNQPQHF
CDR3 DNA: TGTGCCAGCCAACCAGGGAATCAGCCCCAGCATTTT

clone size: few
D gene: NA
J gene: TRBJ1-1
V gene: TRBV30
CDR3 protein: CAWSVTPNTEAFF
CDR3 DNA: TGTGCCTGGAGCGTTACACCGAACACTGAAGCTTTCTTT

clone size: few
D gene: NA
J gene: TRBJ1-5
V gene: TRBV7-6
CDR3 protein: CASSLDRGLNQPQHF
CDR3 DNA: TGTGCCAGCAGCTTAGATCGGGGCCTCAATCAGCCCCAGCATTTT

clone size: NA
D gene: TRBD1
J gene: TRBJ1-6
V gene: TRBV5-1
CDR3 protein: CASSPRSGTENSPLHF
CDR3 DNA: TGCGCCAGCAGTCCTAGGTCCGGGACAGAGAATTCACCCCTCCACTTT

clone size: few
D gene: NA
J gene: TRBJ1-1
V gene: TRBV12-3/TRBV12-4
CDR3 protein: CASSYGTEAFF
CDR3 DNA: TGTGCCAGCAGTTACGGCACTGAAGCTTTCTTT

clone size: NA
D gene: TRBD1
J gene: TRBJ1-2
V gene: TRBV18
CDR3 protein: CASSPGQGVDYTF
CDR3 DNA: TGTGCCAGCTCACCGGGACAGGGGGTTGACTACACCTTC

clone size: few
D gene: NA
J gene: TRBJ2-3
V gene: TRBV7-2
CDR3 protein: CASSENADTQYF
CDR3 DNA: TGTGCCAGCAGTGAAAATGCAGATACGCAGTATTTT

clone size: once
D gene: NA
J gene: TRBJ2-5
V gene: TRBV5-1
CDR3 protein: CASSPGLQETQYF
CDR3 DNA: TGCGCCAGCAGCCCGGGACTTCAAGAGACCCAGTACTTC

clone size: few
D gene: NA
J gene: TRBJ2-3
V gene: TRBV20-1
CDR3 protein: CSASGPRVQYF
CDR3 DNA: TGCAGTGCTAGTGGACCCCGGGTGCAGTATTTT

clone size: few
D gene: TRBD1
J gene: TRBJ2-7
V gene: TRBV11-2
CDR3 protein: CASSQTGAHEQYF
CDR3 DNA: TGTGCCAGCAGCCAGACAGGGGCCCACGAGCAGTACTTC

clone size: NA
D gene: NA
J gene: TRBJ1-1
V gene: TRBV11-1
CDR3 protein: CASSLETSNTEAFF
CDR3 DNA: TGTGCCAGCAGCTTAGAAACAAGTAACACTGAAGCTTTCTTT

clone size: medium-sized
D gene: NA
J gene: TRBJ1-6
V gene: TRBV10-1
CDR3 protein: CASSGGFNGSPLHF
CDR3 DNA: TGCGCCAGCAGTGGGGGATTTAATGGTTCACCCCTCCACTTT

clone size: NA
D gene: NA
J gene: TRBJ2-7
V gene: TRBV14
CDR3 protein: CASSHLSSYEQYF
CDR3 DNA: TGTGCCAGCAGCCACCTGAGCTCCTACGAGCAGTACTTC

clone size: few
D gene: NA
J gene: TRBJ1-2
V gene: TRBV4-1
CDR3 protein: CASSLEGRYGYTF
CDR3 DNA: TGCGCCAGCAGCCTCGAGGGGCGGTATGGCTACACCTTC

clone size: NA
D gene: NA
J gene: TRBJ1-2
V gene: TRBV5-1
CDR3 protein: CASSDRLYGYTF
CDR3 DNA: TGCGCCAGCAGCGACCGGTTGTATGGCTACACCTTC

clone size: few
D gene: TRBD1
J gene: TRBJ2-5
V gene: TRBV5-1
CDR3 protein: CASSFVRQGPGRETQYF
CDR3 DNA: TGCGCCAGCAGCTTTGTTAGACAGGGTCCTGGGCGGGAGACCCAGTACTTC

clone size: NA
D gene: NA
J gene: TRBJ2-5
V gene: TRBV5-6
CDR3 protein: CASRLGGSETQYF
CDR3 DNA: TGTGCCAGCAGGTTAGGGGGGAGCGAGACCCAGTACTTC

clone size: few
D gene: NA
J gene: TRBJ1-1
V gene: TRBV6-1
CDR3 protein: CASSISGALMNTEAFF
CDR3 DNA: TGTGCCAGCAGTATCTCAGGGGCCCTTATGAACACTGAAGCTTTCTTT

clone size: NA
D gene: NA
J gene: TRBJ2-3
V gene: TRBV7-2
CDR3 protein: CASSLDRRDTQYF
CDR3 DNA: TGTGCCAGCAGCTTAGACCGGAGGGATACGCAGTATTTT

clone size: few
D gene: NA
J gene: TRBJ2-7
V gene: TRBV10-3
CDR3 protein: CATRPGPYEQYF
CDR3 DNA: TGTGCCACTCGCCCCGGCCCCTACGAGCAGTACTTC

clone size: few
D gene: NA
J gene: TRBJ1-5
V gene: TRBV2
CDR3 protein: CASNRDNQPQHF
CDR3 DNA: TGTGCCAGCAACAGGGACAATCAGCCCCAGCATTTT

clone size: NA
D gene: NA
J gene: TRBJ1-1
V gene: TRBV20-1
CDR3 protein: CSARSAPKNTEAFF
CDR3 DNA: TGCAGTGCTAGGAGTGCCCCCAAGAACACTGAAGCTTTCTTT

clone size: NA
D gene: NA
J gene: TRBJ1-1
V gene: TRBV30
CDR3 protein: CTQRGPKNTEAFF
CDR3 DNA: TGTACCCAGCGGGGGCCAAAGAACACTGAAGCTTTCTTT

clone size: once
D gene: NA
J gene: TRBJ2-5
V gene: TRBV25-1
CDR3 protein: CASEGLPRETQYF
CDR3 DNA: TGTGCCAGCGAGGGGCTCCCGAGGGAGACCCAGTACTTC

clone size: NA
D gene: TRBD1
J gene: TRBJ1-6
V gene: TRBV6-1
CDR3 protein: CASSAAGGRSYNSPLHF
CDR3 DNA: TGTGCCAGCAGCGCAGCAGGGGGTAGATCCTATAATTCACCCCTCCACTTT

clone size: few
D gene: NA
J gene: TRBJ1-1
V gene: TRBV9
CDR3 protein: CASSPHSYTEAFF
CDR3 DNA: TGTGCCAGCAGCCCCCACAGCTACACTGAAGCTTTCTTT

clone size: NA
D gene: TRBD1
J gene: TRBJ1-5
V gene: TRBV20-1
CDR3 protein: CSARLWGDRGRVSNQPQHF
CDR3 DNA: TGCAGTGCTAGGCTTTGGGGGGACAGGGGGAGGGTTAGCAATCAGCCCCAGCATTTT

clone size: NA
D gene: TRBD1
J gene: TRBJ2-7
V gene: TRBV6-1
CDR3 protein: CASRDEGGSSSYEQYF
CDR3 DNA: TGTGCCAGCAGGGATGAAGGGGGCTCGAGCTCCTACGAGCAGTACTTC

clone size: NA
D gene: NA
J gene: TRBJ1-6
V gene: TRBV4-1
CDR3 protein: CASSQVQISVISSPLHF
CDR3 DNA: TGCGCCAGCAGCCAAGTCCAAATTAGTGTAATCAGTTCACCCCTCCACTTT

clone size: NA
D gene: NA
J gene: TRBJ1-5
V gene: TRBV6-5
CDR3 protein: CASSYSYRDKYSNQPQHF
CDR3 DNA: TGTGCCAGCAGTTACTCGTATCGAGACAAATATAGCAATCAGCCCCAGCATTTT

clone size: NA
D gene: NA
J gene: TRBJ1-4
V gene: TRBV20-1
CDR3 protein: CSASPGHWEKLFF
CDR3 DNA: TGCAGTGCTAGTCCTGGACATTGGGAAAAACTGTTTTTT

clone size: once
D gene: TRBD2
J gene: TRBJ2-4
V gene: TRBV25-1
CDR3 protein: CASSDVRGGSSNIQYF
CDR3 DNA: TGTGCCAGCAGTGACGTTCGGGGGGGTTCCTCTAACATTCAGTACTTC

clone size: NA
D gene: TRBD2
J gene: TRBJ2-2
V gene: TRBV12-3/TRBV12-4
CDR3 protein: CASTLSGGGTGELFF
CDR3 DNA: TGTGCCAGCACCCTTAGCGGGGGGGGAACCGGGGAGCTGTTTTTT

clone size: NA
D gene: NA
J gene: TRBJ2-6
V gene: TRBV7-9
CDR3 protein: CASWGANVLTF
CDR3 DNA: TGTGCCAGCTGGGGGGCCAACGTCCTGACTTTC

clone size: few
D gene: NA
J gene: TRBJ1-1
V gene: TRBV7-9
CDR3 protein: CASVKQKNTEAFF
CDR3 DNA: TGTGCCAGCGTCAAACAGAAGAACACTGAAGCTTTCTTT

clone size: few
D gene: NA
J gene: TRBJ2-7
V gene: TRBV20-1
CDR3 protein: CSARVGYEQYF
CDR3 DNA: TGCAGTGCTAGAGTGGGATACGAGCAGTACTTC

clone size: few
D gene: TRBD2
J gene: TRBJ2-7
V gene: TRBV7-2
CDR3 protein: CASSLGGTSGTYEQYF
CDR3 DNA: TGTGCCAGCAGCTTAGGCGGGACTAGCGGGACCTACGAGCAGTACTTC

clone size: NA
D gene: NA
J gene: TRBJ1-1
V gene: TRBV12-3/TRBV12-4
CDR3 protein: CASSFRTGFTEAFF
CDR3 DNA: TGTGCCAGCAGTTTCCGCACGGGTTTTACTGAAGCTTTCTTT

clone size: medium-sized
D gene: NA
J gene: TRBJ1-6
V gene: TRBV7-7
CDR3 protein: CASSLGDNSPLHF
CDR3 DNA: TGTGCCAGCAGCTTGGGCGACAATTCACCCCTCCACTTT

clone size: few
D gene: NA
J gene: TRBJ1-3
V gene: TRBV7-2
CDR3 protein: CASSVQEGSGNTIYF
CDR3 DNA: TGTGCCAGCAGCGTGCAGGAGGGCTCTGGAAACACCATATATTTT

clone size: few
D gene: TRBD1
J gene: TRBJ2-1
V gene: TRBV24-1
CDR3 protein: CATSRDRGYEQFF
CDR3 DNA: TGTGCCACCTCCCGGGACAGGGGATATGAGCAGTTCTTC

clone size: medium-sized
D gene: TRBD1
J gene: TRBJ2-2
V gene: TRBV7-6
CDR3 protein: CASSLQGANTGELFF
CDR3 DNA: TGTGCCAGCAGCTTACAGGGGGCGAACACCGGGGAGCTGTTTTTT

clone size: NA
D gene: NA
J gene: TRBJ1-1
V gene: TRBV5-1
CDR3 protein: CASSPGGGTEAFF
CDR3 DNA: TGCGCCAGCAGCCCTGGGGGGGGAACTGAAGCTTTCTTT